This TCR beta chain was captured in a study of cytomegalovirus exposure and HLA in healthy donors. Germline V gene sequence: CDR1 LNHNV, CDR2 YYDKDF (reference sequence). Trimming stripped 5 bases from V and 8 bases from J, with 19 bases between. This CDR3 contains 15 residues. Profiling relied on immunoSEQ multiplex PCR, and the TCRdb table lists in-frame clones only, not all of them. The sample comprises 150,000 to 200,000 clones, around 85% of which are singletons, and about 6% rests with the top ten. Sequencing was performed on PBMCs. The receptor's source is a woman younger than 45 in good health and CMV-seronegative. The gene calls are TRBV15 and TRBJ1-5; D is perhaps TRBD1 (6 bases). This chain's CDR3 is CATSQELGGLEPQHF. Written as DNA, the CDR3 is TGTGCCACCAGCCAGGAGTTAGGGGGGCTCGAGCCCCAGCATTTT.